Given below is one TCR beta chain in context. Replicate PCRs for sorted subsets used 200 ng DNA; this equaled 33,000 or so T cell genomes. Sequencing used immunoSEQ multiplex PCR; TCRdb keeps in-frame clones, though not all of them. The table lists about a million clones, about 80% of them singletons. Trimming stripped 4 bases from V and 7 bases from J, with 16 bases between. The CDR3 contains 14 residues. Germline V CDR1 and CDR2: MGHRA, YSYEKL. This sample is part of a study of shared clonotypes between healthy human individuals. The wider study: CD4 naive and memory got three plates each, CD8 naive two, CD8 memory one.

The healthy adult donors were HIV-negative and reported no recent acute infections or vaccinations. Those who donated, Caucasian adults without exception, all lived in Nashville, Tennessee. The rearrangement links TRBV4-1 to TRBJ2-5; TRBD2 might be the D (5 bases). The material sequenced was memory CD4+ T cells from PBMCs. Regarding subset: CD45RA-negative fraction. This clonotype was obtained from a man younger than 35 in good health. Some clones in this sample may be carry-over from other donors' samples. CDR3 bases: TGCGCCAGCAGCCTCCGGGGTTCGGAAGGGACCCAGTACTTC. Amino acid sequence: CASSLRGSEGTQYF.